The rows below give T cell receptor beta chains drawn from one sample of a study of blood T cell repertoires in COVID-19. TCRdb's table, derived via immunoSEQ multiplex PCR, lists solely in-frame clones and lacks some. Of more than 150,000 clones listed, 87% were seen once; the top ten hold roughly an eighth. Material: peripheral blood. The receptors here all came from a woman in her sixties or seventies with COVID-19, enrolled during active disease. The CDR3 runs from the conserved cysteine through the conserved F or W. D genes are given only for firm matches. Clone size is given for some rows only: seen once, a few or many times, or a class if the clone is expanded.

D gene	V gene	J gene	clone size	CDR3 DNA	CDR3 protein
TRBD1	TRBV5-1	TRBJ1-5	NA	TGCGCCAGCAGCCCACAGGGGCTCAGCAATCAGCCCCAGCATTTT	CASSPQGLSNQPQHF
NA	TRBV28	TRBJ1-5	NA	TGTGCCAGCAGTTTAGTACTTGGCGGAATACATCAGCCCCAGCATTTT	CASSLVLGGIHQPQHF
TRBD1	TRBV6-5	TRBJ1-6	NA	TGTGCCAGCAGTTACTCAGGGACAGGGTCTTCACCCCTCCACTTT	CASSYSGTGSSPLHF
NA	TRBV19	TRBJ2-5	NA	TGTGCCAGTAGTATAGTCAGCCAAGAGACCCAGTACTTC	CASSIVSQETQYF
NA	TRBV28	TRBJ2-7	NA	TGTGCCAGCAGTCATCCCGGGACTTCGCAGTACTTC	CASSHPGTSQYF
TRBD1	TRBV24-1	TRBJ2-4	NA	TGTGCCACCAGTGATCGAGGACAGGGCCAGTACTTC	CATSDRGQGQYF
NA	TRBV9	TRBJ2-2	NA	TGTGCCAGCAGCGTAGACAGGGGAGGCACCGGGGAGCTGTTTTTT	CASSVDRGGTGELFF
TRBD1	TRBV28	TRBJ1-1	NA	TGTGCCAGCAGTCTACAGGGGGCGGTGAACACTGAAGCTTTCTTT	CASSLQGAVNTEAFF
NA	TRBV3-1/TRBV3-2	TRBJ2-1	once	TGTGCCAGCAGCCAAAGAGTGGATGAGCAGTTCTTC	CASSQRVDEQFF
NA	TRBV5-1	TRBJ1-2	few	TGCGCCAGCAGCTCTGGCAGGGCGAACTATGGCTACACCTTC	CASSSGRANYGYTF
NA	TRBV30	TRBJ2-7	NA	TGTGCCTGGACCGACACCTACGAGCAGTACTTC	CAWTDTYEQYF
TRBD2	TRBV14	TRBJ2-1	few	TGTGCCAGCAGCCAACCGGGACTAGCTTCCAATGAGCAGTTCTTC	CASSQPGLASNEQFF
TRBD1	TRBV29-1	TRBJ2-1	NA	TGCAGCGTTGTGACAGGGGTGTACAATGAGCAGTTCTTC	CSVVTGVYNEQFF
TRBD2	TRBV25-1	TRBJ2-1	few	TGTGCCAGCAGTGAACGACGACTAGCGGGAGTAGGGGACAATGAGCAGTTCTTC	CASSERRLAGVGDNEQFF
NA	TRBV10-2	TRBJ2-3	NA	TGCGCCAGCGGCTCAGATACGCAGTATTTT	CASGSDTQYF
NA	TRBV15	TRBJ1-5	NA	TGTGCCACCAGCACCGGACAGTTTTACAATCAGCCCCAGCATTTT	CATSTGQFYNQPQHF
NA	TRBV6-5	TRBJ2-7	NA	TGTGCCAGCAGTTACTCGAGGGACTCCTCCTACGAGCAGTACTTC	CASSYSRDSSYEQYF
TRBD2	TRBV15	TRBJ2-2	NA	TGTGCCACCAGCAGACCGGGACTAGCGGGATCGAACACCGGGGAGCTGTTTTTT	CATSRPGLAGSNTGELFF
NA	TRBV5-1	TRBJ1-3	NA	TGCGCCAGCAGCTTGGGACTCTTATTCTCTGGAAACACCATATATTTT	CASSLGLLFSGNTIYF
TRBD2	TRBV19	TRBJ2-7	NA	TGTGCCAGTATGAAAACTAGCGGGAGTATTATGTCCTACGAGCAGTACTTC	CASMKTSGSIMSYEQYF
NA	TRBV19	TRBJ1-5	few	TGTGCCAGTAGTATCCTAAAGGGCGGGTTTCTGCAGCCCCAGCATTTT	CASSILKGGFLQPQHF
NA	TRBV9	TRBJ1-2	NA	TGTGCCAGCAGCGGGCAGCGGTTCTTTGGCTACACCTTC	CASSGQRFFGYTF
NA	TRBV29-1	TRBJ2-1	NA	TGCAGCGTTGAGGTCCCGGGGTGGCGGAGGAATGAGCAGTTCTTC	CSVEVPGWRRNEQFF
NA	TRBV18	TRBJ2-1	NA	TGTGCCAGCTCACCACCCCGAGGAGGTGGGCCCTACAATGAGCAGTTCTTC	CASSPPRGGGPYNEQFF
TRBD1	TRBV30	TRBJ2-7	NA	TGTGCCTGGAGTGTCGGGACAGGGGGATACGAGCAGTACTTC	CAWSVGTGGYEQYF
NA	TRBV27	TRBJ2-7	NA	TGTGCCAGCAATGAGGTAGCGCCACTCTCCTACGAGCAGTACTTC	CASNEVAPLSYEQYF
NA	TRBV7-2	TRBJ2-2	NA	TGTGCCAGCAGCCCCCGATTACAGGGTCTGGGCACCGGGGAGCTGTTTTTT	CASSPRLQGLGTGELFF
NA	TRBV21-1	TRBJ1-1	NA	TGTGCCAGCAGCACTATGGCTTTCTTT	CASSTMAFF
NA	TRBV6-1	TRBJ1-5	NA	TGTGCCAGCAGTGACCGGGTAGGTGGCAATCAGCCCCAGCATTTT	CASSDRVGGNQPQHF
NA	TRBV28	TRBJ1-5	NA	TGTGCCAGCAGTTTGGGCGGGCCCTATCAGCCCCAGCATTTT	CASSLGGPYQPQHF
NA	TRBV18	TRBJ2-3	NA	TGTGCCAGCTCACTCAACGTAGCGAACACAGATACGCAGTATTTT	CASSLNVANTDTQYF
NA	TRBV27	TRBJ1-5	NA	TGTGCCAGCAGTCTCGGACAGTTTAGCAATCAGCCCCAGCATTTT	CASSLGQFSNQPQHF
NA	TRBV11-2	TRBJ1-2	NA	TGTGCCAGCAGCTTAGTGGCGGGAAACTATGGCTACACCTTC	CASSLVAGNYGYTF
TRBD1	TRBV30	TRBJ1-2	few	TGTGCCTGGAGTTCACAGGGGCCAATGGGCTACACCTTC	CAWSSQGPMGYTF
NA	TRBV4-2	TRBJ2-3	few	TGTGCCAGCAGCCAAGAAAAATCAGACTATAAAGCGCAGTATTTT	CASSQEKSDYKAQYF
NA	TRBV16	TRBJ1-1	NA	TGTGCCAGCAGCCAGAACTACAGGGACACTGAAGCTTTCTTT	CASSQNYRDTEAFF
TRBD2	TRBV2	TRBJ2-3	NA	TGTGCCGGTTTATCGGGGGGTGGAACAGATACGCAGTATTTT	CAGLSGGGTDTQYF
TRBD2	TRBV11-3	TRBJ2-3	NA	TGTGCCAGCAGCTTAGACAGGGAGGGAGATACGCAGTATTTT	CASSLDREGDTQYF
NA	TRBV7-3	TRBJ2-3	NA	TGTGCCAGCAGCTTAGGTCTACAGGCAGATACGCAGTATTTT	CASSLGLQADTQYF
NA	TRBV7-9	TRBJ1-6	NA	TGTGCCAGCAGCAGCCCGGTTTCACCCCTCCACTTT	CASSSPVSPLHF
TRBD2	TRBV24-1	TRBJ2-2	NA	TGTGCCACCAGTGATGGACTAGCGGGAGAAGCGAACACCGGGGAGCTGTTTTTT	CATSDGLAGEANTGELFF
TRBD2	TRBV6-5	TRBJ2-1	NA	TGTGCCAGCAGTTACTGGGATAGCGGGAACAATGAGCAGTTCTTC	CASSYWDSGNNEQFF
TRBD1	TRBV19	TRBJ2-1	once	TGTGCCAGCCAGGGGACAGGGGTAACCAGCTCCTACAATGAGCAGTTCTTC	CASQGTGVTSSYNEQFF
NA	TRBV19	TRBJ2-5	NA	TGTGCCAGTAGTACAGGGTTGGAGACCCAGTACTTC	CASSTGLETQYF
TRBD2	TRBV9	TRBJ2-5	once	TGTGCCAGCAGCTCTTGGACTAGCGGGACTCAAGAGACCCAGTACTTC	CASSSWTSGTQETQYF
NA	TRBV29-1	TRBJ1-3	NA	TGCAGCGTTATTATAGCGGGGAGCCCTGGAAACACCATATATTTT	CSVIIAGSPGNTIYF
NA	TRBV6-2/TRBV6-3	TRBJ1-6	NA	TGTGCCAGCAGTTACGTCGGAGATAATTCACCCCTCCACTTT	CASSYVGDNSPLHF
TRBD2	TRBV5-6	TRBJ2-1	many	TGTGCCAGCAGCTTGGCCAGGCTAGCGGGAGGGCCGATCGAGCAGTTCTTC	CASSLARLAGGPIEQFF
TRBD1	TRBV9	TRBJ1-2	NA	TGTGCCAGCAGCGTAGACGGGACAGTGGGAGGCTACACCTTC	CASSVDGTVGGYTF